Listed below are T cell receptor beta chains from one sample, sequenced in a study of cytomegalovirus exposure and HLA in healthy donors. Generated by immunoSEQ multiplex PCR, the TCRdb table keeps only in-frame clones and is missing some. The table has 150,000 to 200,000 clones, 65% to 85% seen once. Specimen: PBMCs. The receptor source for this set is a woman in her twenties or thirties in good health and CMV-seropositive. CDR3s include the opening cysteine and the closing phenylalanine or tryptophan. Each record gives: V gene, D gene, J gene, clone size, CDR3 protein, CDR3 DNA. A D gene is named only where the DNA matches it firmly. Clone size is stated in some rows and not others, as once, few, many or a class when expanded.

>TRBV7-2|NA|TRBJ1-1|NA
CASSLSNTAANTEAFF
TGTGCCAGCAGCTTAAGTAACACAGCCGCGAACACTGAAGCTTTCTTT
>TRBV27|NA|TRBJ2-7|NA
CASSFGPATSYEQYF
TGTGCCAGCAGTTTTGGGCCAGCAACCTCCTACGAGCAGTACTTC
>TRBV7-9|NA|TRBJ2-5|NA
CASSFFGRGGETQYF
TGTGCCAGCAGCTTCTTTGGGAGAGGAGGGGAGACCCAGTACTTC
>TRBV28|NA|TRBJ1-1|NA
CASSYLREGRGTEAFF
TGTGCCAGCAGTTACCTTCGGGAAGGGAGAGGCACTGAAGCTTTCTTT
>TRBV6-5|TRBD2|TRBJ2-1|NA
CASRTGTTKQFF
TGTGCCAGCAGAACCGGGACTACAAAGCAGTTCTTC
>TRBV15|TRBD2|TRBJ2-3|NA
CATSRELRLAGTTDTQYF
TGTGCCACCAGCAGAGAGTTGAGGCTAGCGGGAACCACAGATACGCAGTATTTT
>TRBV5-1|TRBD2|TRBJ2-7|NA
CASSLGLAGASYEQYF
TGCGCCAGCAGCTTGGGACTAGCGGGAGCGTCCTACGAGCAGTACTTC
>TRBV5-4|TRBD2|TRBJ2-5|NA
CASSKFTSGQETQYF
TGTGCCAGCAGCAAATTCACTAGCGGACAAGAGACCCAGTACTTC
>TRBV2|NA|TRBJ1-4|NA
CASSQEQKLFF
TGTGCCAGCAGTCAGGAACAAAAACTGTTTTTT
>TRBV7-9|NA|TRBJ2-7|once
CASSSRQFYEQYF
TGTGCCAGCAGCTCAAGACAGTTTTACGAGCAGTACTTC
>TRBV27|TRBD2|TRBJ2-1|NA
CASSPAWSGRSYYNEQFF
TGTGCCAGCAGCCCCGCGTGGAGCGGGAGGTCTTATTACAATGAGCAGTTCTTC
>TRBV7-6|NA|TRBJ2-7|NA
CASSLGTGLGVGQYF
TGTGCCAGCAGCTTGGGAACAGGGTTAGGGGTCGGGCAGTACTTC
>TRBV5-1|TRBD1|TRBJ2-7|NA
CASSLAGGSYEQYF
TGCGCCAGCAGCTTGGCAGGGGGCTCCTACGAGCAGTACTTC
>TRBV4-2|TRBD2|TRBJ2-1|few
CASSQVASGSSDSYNEQFF
TGTGCCAGCAGCCAAGTGGCTAGCGGGAGCTCCGACTCCTACAATGAGCAGTTCTTC
>TRBV2|NA|TRBJ2-7|NA
CASSVEGDLAEQYF
TGTGCCAGCAGTGTCGAGGGGGACCTCGCCGAGCAGTACTTC
>TRBV19|TRBD2|TRBJ2-1|once
CASSIVGLADNEQFF
TGTGCCAGTAGTATCGTCGGACTAGCCGACAATGAGCAGTTCTTC
>TRBV6-1|NA|TRBJ1-5|few
CASSPGGGREQPQHF
TGTGCCAGCAGTCCGGGTGGGGGGAGGGAGCAGCCCCAGCATTTT
>TRBV18|NA|TRBJ1-4|NA
CASSPSGANEKLFF
TGTGCCAGCTCACCCTCAGGGGCTAATGAAAAACTGTTTTTT
>TRBV5-1|TRBD1|TRBJ2-3|NA
CASSLHGQGTDTQYF
TGCGCCAGCAGCTTGCATGGACAGGGGACAGATACGCAGTATTTT
>TRBV5-4|NA|TRBJ2-7|NA
CASSLEGQGVYEQYF
TGTGCCAGCAGCTTGGAGGGCCAAGGGGTTTACGAGCAGTACTTC
>TRBV5-1|NA|TRBJ2-7|NA
CASSLGPSSYEQYF
TGCGCCAGCAGCTTGGGTCCGTCCTCCTACGAGCAGTACTTC
>TRBV11-2|NA|TRBJ2-2|NA
CASSLRPSLNTGELFF
TGTGCCAGCAGCTTACGTCCGAGTTTAAACACCGGGGAGCTGTTTTTT
>TRBV6-5|NA|TRBJ2-1|NA
CASSYGGSYNEQFF
TGTGCCAGCAGTTACGGCGGTAGCTACAATGAGCAGTTCTTC
>TRBV7-9|TRBD1|TRBJ1-1|NA
CASSVPDRGRNTEAFF
TGTGCCAGCAGCGTGCCGGACAGGGGGCGGAACACTGAAGCTTTCTTT
>TRBV7-9|TRBD1|TRBJ2-1|NA
CSSSSLDRALEQFF
TGTTCCAGCAGCTCATTGGACAGGGCACTTGAGCAGTTCTTC
>TRBV5-1|NA|TRBJ1-1|NA
CASSLVKEAEAFF
TGCGCCAGCAGCTTGGTTAAAGAGGCTGAAGCTTTCTTT
>TRBV10-3|TRBD1|TRBJ1-2|NA
CAIRNGQVKAGRQSGYTF
TGTGCCATCAGAAACGGACAGGTGAAGGCAGGGAGGCAGAGTGGCTACACCTTC
>TRBV4-3|TRBD1|TRBJ1-2|few
CASSQDTLQAGGGYTF
TGCGCCAGCAGCCAAGATACGTTACAGGCAGGGGGTGGCTACACCTTC
>TRBV5-1|NA|TRBJ2-7|NA
CASSFGITGFSYEQYF
TGCGCCAGCAGCTTTGGGATAACGGGATTCTCCTACGAGCAGTACTTC
>TRBV7-9|TRBD1|TRBJ2-2|NA
CASSPRTGHTGELFF
TGTGCCAGCAGCCCCCGGACAGGGCACACCGGGGAGCTGTTTTTT
>TRBV7-7|NA|TRBJ2-3|once
CASSRDPGPPSSTDTQYF
TGTGCTAGCAGCCGCGACCCGGGTCCACCGTCTAGCACAGATACGCAGTATTTT
>TRBV5-4|TRBD1|TRBJ1-4|NA
CATGTGSTNEKLFF
TGTGCAACCGGGACAGGGAGCACTAATGAAAAACTGTTTTTT
>TRBV19|NA|TRBJ2-7|NA
CASSIDGYEQYF
TGTGCCAGTAGTATAGACGGCTACGAGCAGTACTTC
>TRBV7-8|NA|TRBJ2-1|NA
CASSLKRNEQFF
TGTGCCAGCAGCTTAAAGAGGAATGAGCAGTTCTTC
>TRBV28|TRBD2|TRBJ2-3|NA
CASSWGGRGDTQYF
TGTGCCAGCAGTTGGGGCGGGAGAGGAGATACGCAGTATTTT
>TRBV25-1|NA|TRBJ2-2|NA
CASSQSGTFTGELFF
TGTGCCAGCAGTCAGTCCGGGACTTTTACCGGGGAGCTGTTTTTT
>TRBV19|TRBD1|TRBJ1-1|many
CASIAFIHRGAMNTEAFF
TGTGCCAGTATCGCCTTCATTCACAGGGGAGCGATGAACACTGAAGCTTTCTTT
>TRBV15|NA|TRBJ2-1|NA
CATSRDAAYNEQFF
TGTGCCACCAGCAGAGACGCGGCCTACAATGAGCAGTTCTTC
>TRBV10-2|NA|TRBJ2-7|NA
CASSESTLGYEQYF
TGCGCCAGCAGTGAGTCGACACTAGGCTACGAGCAGTACTTC